Listed below are T cell receptor beta chains from one sample, sequenced in a study of blood T cell repertoires in COVID-19. Clones were sequenced by immunoSEQ multiplex PCR, and TCRdb holds only the in-frame ones, with some missing. The table shows roughly 190,000 clones, with 70% to 80% occurring only once. The sequenced sample consisted of peripheral blood. All receptors come from a woman aged 45-59 years with acute or convalescent COVID-19. The CDR3 runs from the conserved cysteine through the conserved F or W. Fields, in order: V gene, J gene, CDR3 protein.

TRBV4-1	TRBJ2-1	CASRSPISDNEQFF
TRBV12-3/TRBV12-4	TRBJ1-3	CASSLGLGNTIYF
TRBV7-8	TRBJ2-5	CASSLGAGWDQETQYF
TRBV11-2	TRBJ2-7	CASSLGGSGRKYEQYF
TRBV19	TRBJ2-7	CASSAGQGGGYEQYF
TRBV7-6	TRBJ2-5	CASSPGVETQYF
TRBV13	TRBJ1-3	CASSFSTGRGNTIYF
TRBV30	TRBJ1-2	CAWSSGPWRDGYTF
TRBV15	TRBJ1-4	CATSTSERVLTNEKLFF
TRBV24-1	TRBJ1-5	CATRGQGIDQPQHF
TRBV5-6	TRBJ2-2	CASSSMGQGNTGELFF
TRBV5-4	TRBJ1-3	CASSFQGVSGNTIYF
TRBV7-6	TRBJ2-3	CASSSSGLYTDTQYF
TRBV18	TRBJ1-1	CASSPAGQANTEAFF
TRBV25-1	TRBJ1-2	CASSQGLYGYTF
TRBV18	TRBJ2-7	CASSPGQGRPYEQYF
TRBV3-1/TRBV3-2	TRBJ2-5	CASAPWGGETQYF
TRBV12-3/TRBV12-4	TRBJ1-1	CASGSRENTEAFF
TRBV27	TRBJ2-3	CASSFGSTTQYF
TRBV5-1	TRBJ1-4	CASSLEAGSNEKLFF
TRBV19	TRBJ1-1	CASSPRDTNTEAFF
TRBV7-9	TRBJ2-1	CASSLTSGRHEQFF
TRBV5-1	TRBJ2-5	CASSWTGLETQYF
TRBV5-5	TRBJ2-7	CASSLRDRGRYEQYF
TRBV19	TRBJ1-5	CASRTGNNQPQHF
TRBV2	TRBJ2-5	CASSVNRAVGETQYF
TRBV6-1	TRBJ2-5	CASSEGGGGRFSQYF
TRBV28	TRBJ2-2	CASSLTNTGELFF
TRBV19	TRBJ1-3	CASSIDRVERNTIYF
TRBV6-6	TRBJ2-7	CASSSQPGAGYEQYF
TRBV27	TRBJ2-2	CASSALGVGWGTGELFF